A single sample gave rise to the 22 T cell receptor beta chains below, sequenced in a study of blood T cell repertoires in COVID-19. Sequencing used immunoSEQ multiplex PCR; TCRdb keeps in-frame clones, though not all of them. Seen here are some 60,000 clones, 80% to 95% observed once, and the top ten hold approximately 5%. The sequenced material came from peripheral blood. The origin of the receptors is a human donor in a cohort sampled during active COVID-19.

This chain joins TRBV27 and TRBJ1-5, with 8 bases identical to TRBD1. The CDR3 extends over 16 amino acids. V lost 5 bases, J lost 2 bases, and 8 bases stayed unmatched. From germline, CDR1 is MNHEY and CDR2 SMNVEV (reference sequence). CDR3 sequence (DNA): TGTGCCAGCAGTCACTCCCCGGGACAGGGCAATCAGCCCCAGCATTTT. Its translation: CASSHSPGQGNQPQHF.

V is TRBV19 and J is TRBJ2-3; possibly TRBD2 for D (5 bases). The CDR3 spans 15 residues. Looked up from germline, CDR1 is LNHDA and CDR2 is SQIVND (reference sequence). Trimming took 7 bases from V and 3 from J, leaving 17 bases between them. CDR3 in DNA: TGTGCCAGTAAGTCCCTAGAGGGATCGACAGATACGCAGTATTTT. This encodes CASKSLEGSTDTQYF.

This chain connects TRBV4-1 to TRBJ2-7, with D unresolved. Germline V gene sequence: CDR1 MGHRA, CDR2 YSYEKL. This CDR3 has 14 amino acids. V was clipped by 3 bases and J by 6 bases, with 15 bases between them. The CDR3 DNA reads TGCGCCAGCAGCCAGATCCAACAAGGCGGCGAGCAGTACTTC. Encoded protein: CASSQIQQGGEQYF.

This rearrangement joins TRBV5-8 to TRBJ1-1, with D maybe TRBD1 (5 bases). Per germline, CDR1 SGHTS and CDR2 YDEGEE. This CDR3 is 13 amino acids long. V lost 4 bases and J lost 1, with 8 bases in between. CDR3 in amino acids: CASSPGGNTEAFF. The DNA for the CDR3 is TGTGCCAGCAGCCCGGGGGGGAACACTGAAGCTTTCTTT.

The rearrangement links TRBV7-9 to TRBJ1-1; perhaps TRBD1 as D (5 bases). From germline, CDR1 is SEHNR and CDR2 FQNEAQ (reference sequence). The length of the CDR3 is 15 residues. Trimming took 4 bases from V and 3 from J, leaving 15 bases between them. CDR3 nucleotides: TGTGCCAGCAGCTCAGGTAGACAGCAGTACACTGAAGCTTTCTTT. As protein: CASSSGRQQYTEAFF.

This clone appeared once. This chain joins TRBV18 and TRBJ2-3; D remains ambiguous. The CDR3 contains 16 residues. Trimming removed 2 bases from V and 0 bases from J, with 12 bases in between. In germline, CDR1 is KGHSH, CDR2 LQKENI. The CDR3 DNA reads TGTGCCAGCTCACCATTCGCGGCCTCCAGCACAGATACGCAGTATTTT. This sequence encodes CASSPFAASSTDTQYF.

V is TRBV18 and J is TRBJ1-5; 7 nucleotides line up with TRBD1. Germline CDR1 KGHSH, CDR2 LQKENI. The J segment lost 5 bases and the V segment lost 3 bases, leaving 7 bases of the junction unmatched. This CDR3 region has 15 residues. The CDR3 DNA reads as TGTGCCAGCTCACCGCGGACAGGAGCAGATCAGCCCCAGCATTTT. It encodes CASSPRTGADQPQHF.

V and J are TRBV4-3 and TRBJ2-5; 10 positions match TRBD2. Losses at the gene ends were 0 bases for V and 5 bases for J; bases not matched to a gene: 9. CDR3 length equals 17 residues. CDR1 LGHNA and CDR2 YSLEER come from the germline V gene. This chain's CDR3 is CASSQEGTSGTWETQYF. The CDR3, as DNA: TGCGCCAGCAGCCAAGAGGGAACTAGCGGGACGTGGGAGACCCAGTACTTC.

The rearrangement uses TRBV5-1 and TRBJ1-6; tentative D call: TRBD1 (5 bases). Trimming took 2 bases from V and 0 from J, leaving 15 bases between them. Germline V CDR1 and CDR2: SGHRS, YFSETQ. This CDR3 is 18 amino acids long. Written as DNA, the CDR3 is TGCGCCAGCAGCTTAGACACACAGGATAGCTCCTATAATTCACCCCTCCACTTT. It yields the protein CASSLDTQDSSYNSPLHF. Variable domain in full (rest from reference TRBV5-1 and TRBJ1-6): KAGVTQTPRYLIKTRGQQVTLSCSPISGHRSVSWYQQTPGQGLQFLFEYFSETQRNKGNFPGRFSGRQFSNSRSEMNVSTLELGDSALYLCASSLDTQDSSYNSPLHFGNGTRLTVT.

This chain uses TRBV28 with TRBJ2-1; D may be TRBD1 (6 bases). The CDR3 spans 15 residues. V lost 6 bases and J lost 5, with 17 bases in between. Germline assignment: CDR1 MDHEN and CDR2 SYDVKM. The chain's CDR3 is CASRPGQQENNEQFF. The CDR3 DNA is TGTGCCAGCAGGCCTGGACAGCAAGAGAACAATGAGCAGTTCTTC.

The rearrangement joins TRBV3-1 (or the pseudogene TRBV3-2) to TRBJ2-7; 7 bases map to TRBD2. The trim removed 0 bases at V and 3 bases at J, leaving 8 bases unmatched. The CDR3 consists of 16 residues. CDR1 LGHDT and CDR2 YNNKEL come from the germline V gene (reference sequence). The CDR3 protein is CASSQEGRGWDYEQYF. CDR3 DNA sequence: TGTGCCAGCAGCCAAGAGGGGAGGGGATGGGACTACGAGCAGTACTTC.

This chain links TRBV7-9 with TRBJ1-1, with D perhaps matching TRBD1 (6 bases). Looked up from germline, CDR1 is SEHNR and CDR2 is FQNEAQ (reference sequence). CDR3 length equals 16 residues. Trimming took off 0 bases at V and 1 base at J, with 12 bases between the two ends. The CDR3 coding sequence is TGTGCCAGCAGCTTAGCCGCTGGGGGCACGAACACTGAAGCTTTCTTT. This codes for CASSLAAGGTNTEAFF. Drawing the rest from reference TRBV7-9 and TRBJ1-1, the complete variable domain is DTGVSQNPRHKITKRGQNVTFRCDPISEHNRLYWYRQTLGQGPEFLTYFQNEAQLEKSRLLSDRFSAERPKGSFSTLEIQRTEQGDSAMYLCASSLAAGGTNTEAFFGQGTRLTVV.

Of note for this clone: The same CDR3 is also encoded by other DNA sequences in this sample. This chain links TRBV21-1 with TRBJ1-5. TRBV21-1 is described as a pseudogene. This CDR3 region has 19 residues. The CDR3 region has the DNA TGTGCCAGCAGCAAAGCGGGAGGGGCCAGGATAACAGAGGGTCAGCCCCAGCATTTT. Translating gives CASSKAGGARITEGQPQHF.

The chain is built from TRBV7-2 and TRBJ2-2, with no clear D. V lost 1 base, J lost 1 base, and 10 bases lay in between. This CDR3 region has 16 residues. CDR1 is SGHTA, CDR2 FQGNSA, per germline. The CDR3 DNA is TGTGCCAGCAGCTTAGGGCCAGGATTGAACACCGGGGAGCTGTTTTTT. Amino acids: CASSLGPGLNTGELFF.

The V gene is TRBV11-3, the J gene TRBJ2-3; 10 bases are a match to TRBD2. The CDR3 consists of 16 residues. V dropped 4 bases and J dropped 5; count of bases not matched to a gene: 9. Germline CDR1 SGHNT, CDR2 YENEEA. The CDR3, as DNA: TGTGCCAGCAGCTACGGCGCGAGGACTAGCGGAGATACGCAGTATTTT. This sequence encodes CASSYGARTSGDTQYF.

This clone was detected a few times. The rearrangement links TRBV5-6 to TRBJ1-5, with D possibly TRBD1 on 6 matching bases. Per germline, CDR1 SGHDT and CDR2 YYEEEE. CDR3 length: 15 amino acids. Trimming removed 2 bases at V and 11 bases at J, with 20 bases between. CDR3 in DNA: TGTGCCAGCAGCTTCAGGGACACCCGAGGGGGGGCCCAGCATTTT. It codes for CASSFRDTRGGAQHF.

The gene calls are TRBV6-5 and TRBJ2-1, with TRBD1 identical over 7 bases. CDR1 is MNHEY, CDR2 SVGAGI, per germline. Losses at the gene ends were 7 bases for V and 0 bases for J; bases not matched to a gene: 6. CDR3 size: 15 residues. DNA for the CDR3: TGTGCCAGCACCCAGGACAGGAGCTCCTACAATGAGCAGTTCTTC. Protein product: CASTQDRSSYNEQFF.

The CDR3 reads CASRLTGLVDNEQFF. The CDR3 DNA sequence: TGTGCCAGTAGACTGACAGGGTTGGTTGACAATGAGCAGTTCTTC. This chain joins TRBV19 and TRBJ2-1; 7 nucleotides agree with TRBD1. The germline V gene encodes CDR1 LNHDA and CDR2 SQIVND (reference sequence). V lost 6 bases and J lost 5; bases outside the gene matches: 10. This CDR3 is 15 amino acids long.

This clone was observed a handful of times. The chain is built from TRBV3-1 (or the pseudogene TRBV3-2) and TRBJ2-3; D call uncertain. V dropped 0 bases and J dropped 7 bases, with 17 bases sitting between them. The germline gives CDR1 LGHDT, CDR2 YNNKEL (reference sequence). The CDR3 totals 16 residues. The CDR3 loop is CASSQDLPGSLHTQYF. The CDR3 nucleotides are TGTGCCAGCAGCCAAGATCTTCCGGGTAGCCTACATACGCAGTATTTT.

This clone was counted ten times or more. Different DNA sequences within this sample yield the same CDR3. The chain employs TRBV20-1 and TRBJ1-1, with 7 positions matching TRBD1. Looked up from germline, CDR1 is DFQATT and CDR2 is SNEGSKA (reference sequence). Trimming removed 3 bases from V and 6 bases from J; junction bases left unmatched: 1. The CDR3 extends over 11 amino acids. The CDR3 spells CSARQGAEAFF. The CDR3, as DNA: TGCAGTGCTAGGCAGGGGGCTGAAGCTTTCTTT.

The genes are TRBV27 and TRBJ2-7; possibly TRBD2 for D (6 bases). The V gene lost 5 bases and the J gene lost 2 bases, with 13 bases spanning the gap. From germline, CDR1 is MNHEY and CDR2 SMNVEV (reference sequence). The CDR3 sequence is 14 residues long. In nucleotides, the CDR3 is TGTGCCAGCAGTCCGTCCGGGAGCCCCTACGAGCAGTACTTC. Translated: CASSPSGSPYEQYF.

J is TRBJ2-4 and V is TRBV28; TRBD2 aligns across 7 bases. V was pared by 3 bases and J by 7 bases, with 12 bases of the junction left unmatched. CDR3 length: 16 residues. Germline V gene lookup returns CDR1 MDHEN and CDR2 SYDVKM. CDR3 protein: CASSLATGGLRNIQYF. The CDR3 DNA reads as TGTGCCAGCAGTTTGGCCACGGGGGGACTTCGGAACATTCAGTACTTC.